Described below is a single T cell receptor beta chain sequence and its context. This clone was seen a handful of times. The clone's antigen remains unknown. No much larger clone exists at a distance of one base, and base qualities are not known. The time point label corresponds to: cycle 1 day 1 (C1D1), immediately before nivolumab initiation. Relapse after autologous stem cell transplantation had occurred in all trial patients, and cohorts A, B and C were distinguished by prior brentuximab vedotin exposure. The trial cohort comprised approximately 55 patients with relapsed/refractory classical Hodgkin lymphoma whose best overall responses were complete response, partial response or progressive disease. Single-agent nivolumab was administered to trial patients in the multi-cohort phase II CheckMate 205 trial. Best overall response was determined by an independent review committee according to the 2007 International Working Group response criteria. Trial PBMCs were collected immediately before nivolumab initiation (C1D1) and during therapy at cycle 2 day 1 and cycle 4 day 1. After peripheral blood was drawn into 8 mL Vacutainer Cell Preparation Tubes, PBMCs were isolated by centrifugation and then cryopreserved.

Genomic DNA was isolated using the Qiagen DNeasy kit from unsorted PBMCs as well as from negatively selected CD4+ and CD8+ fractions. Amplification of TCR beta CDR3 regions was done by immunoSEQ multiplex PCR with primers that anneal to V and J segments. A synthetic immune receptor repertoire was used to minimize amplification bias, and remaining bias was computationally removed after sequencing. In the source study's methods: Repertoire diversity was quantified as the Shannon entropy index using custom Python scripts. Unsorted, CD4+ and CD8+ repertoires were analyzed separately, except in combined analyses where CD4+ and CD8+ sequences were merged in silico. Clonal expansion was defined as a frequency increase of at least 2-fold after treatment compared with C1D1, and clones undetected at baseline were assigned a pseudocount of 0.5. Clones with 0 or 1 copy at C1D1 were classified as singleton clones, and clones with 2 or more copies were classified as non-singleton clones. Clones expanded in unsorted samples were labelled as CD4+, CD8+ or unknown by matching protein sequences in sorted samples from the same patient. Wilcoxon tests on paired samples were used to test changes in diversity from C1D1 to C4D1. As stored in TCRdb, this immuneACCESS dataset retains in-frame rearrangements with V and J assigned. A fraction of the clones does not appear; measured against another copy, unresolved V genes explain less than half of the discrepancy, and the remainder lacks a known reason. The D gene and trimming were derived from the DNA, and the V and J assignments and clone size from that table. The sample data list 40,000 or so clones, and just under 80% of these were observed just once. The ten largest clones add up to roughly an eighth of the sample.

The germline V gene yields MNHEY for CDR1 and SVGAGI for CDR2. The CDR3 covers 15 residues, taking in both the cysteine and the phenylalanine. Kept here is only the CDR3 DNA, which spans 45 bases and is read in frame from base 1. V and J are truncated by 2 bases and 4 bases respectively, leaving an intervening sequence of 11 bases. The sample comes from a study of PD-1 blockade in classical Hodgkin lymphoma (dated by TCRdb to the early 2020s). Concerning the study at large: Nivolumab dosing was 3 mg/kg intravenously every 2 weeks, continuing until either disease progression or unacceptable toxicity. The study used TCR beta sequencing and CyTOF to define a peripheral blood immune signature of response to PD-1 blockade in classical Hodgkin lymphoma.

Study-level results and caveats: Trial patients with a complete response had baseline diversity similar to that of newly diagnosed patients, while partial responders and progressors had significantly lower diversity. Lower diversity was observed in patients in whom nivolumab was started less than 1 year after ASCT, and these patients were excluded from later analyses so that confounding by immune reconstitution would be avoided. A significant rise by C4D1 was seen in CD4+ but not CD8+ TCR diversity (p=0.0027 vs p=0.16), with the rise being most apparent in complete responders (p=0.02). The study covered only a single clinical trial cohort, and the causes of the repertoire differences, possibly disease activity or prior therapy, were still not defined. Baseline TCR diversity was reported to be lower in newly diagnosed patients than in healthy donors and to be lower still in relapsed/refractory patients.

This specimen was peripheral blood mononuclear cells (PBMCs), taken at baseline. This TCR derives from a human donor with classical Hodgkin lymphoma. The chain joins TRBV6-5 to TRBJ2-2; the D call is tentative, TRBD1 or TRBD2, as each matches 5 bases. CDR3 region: CASSYEGIGTGELFF. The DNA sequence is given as TGTGCCAGCAGTTACGAGGGGATTGGCACCGGGGAGCTGTTTTTT.